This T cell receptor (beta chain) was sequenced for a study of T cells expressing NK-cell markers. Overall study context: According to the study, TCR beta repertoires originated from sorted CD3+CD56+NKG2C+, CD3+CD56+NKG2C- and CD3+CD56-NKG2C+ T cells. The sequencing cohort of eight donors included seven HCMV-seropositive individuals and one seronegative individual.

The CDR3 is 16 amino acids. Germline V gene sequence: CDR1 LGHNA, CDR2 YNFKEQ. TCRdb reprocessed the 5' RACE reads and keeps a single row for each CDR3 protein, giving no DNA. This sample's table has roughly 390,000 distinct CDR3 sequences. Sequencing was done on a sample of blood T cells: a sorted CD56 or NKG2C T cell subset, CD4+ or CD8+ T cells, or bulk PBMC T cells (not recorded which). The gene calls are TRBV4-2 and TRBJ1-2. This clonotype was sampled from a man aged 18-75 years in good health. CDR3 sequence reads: CASSQDSSGANYGYTF.